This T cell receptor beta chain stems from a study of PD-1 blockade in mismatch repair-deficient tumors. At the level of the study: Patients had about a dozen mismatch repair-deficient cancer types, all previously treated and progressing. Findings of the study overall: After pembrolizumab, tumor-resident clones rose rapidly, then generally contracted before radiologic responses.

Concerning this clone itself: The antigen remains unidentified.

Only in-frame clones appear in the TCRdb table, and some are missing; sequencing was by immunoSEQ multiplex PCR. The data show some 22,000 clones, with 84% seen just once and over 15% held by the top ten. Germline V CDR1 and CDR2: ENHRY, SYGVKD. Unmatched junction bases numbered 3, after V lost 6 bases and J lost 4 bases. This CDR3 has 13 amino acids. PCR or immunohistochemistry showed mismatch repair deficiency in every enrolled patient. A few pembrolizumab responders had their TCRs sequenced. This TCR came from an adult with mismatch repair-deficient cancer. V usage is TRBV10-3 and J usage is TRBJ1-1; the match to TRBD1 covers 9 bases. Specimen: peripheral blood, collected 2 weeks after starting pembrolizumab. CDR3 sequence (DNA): TGTGCCATCAGCGGACAGGGGACCACTGAAGCTTTCTTT. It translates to CAISGQGTTEAFF.